The present entry profiles one TCR beta chain with its context. V was pared by 6 bases and J by 2 bases, with 14 bases between. Germline loops: CDR1 LNHDA, CDR2 SQIVND (reference sequence). The CDR3 runs to 15 residues. TCRdb's table, derived via immunoSEQ multiplex PCR, lists solely in-frame clones and lacks some. The repertoire holds around 130,000 clones, with roughly four fifths as singletons. This sample was taken from a study of blood T cell repertoires in COVID-19. The chain is built from TRBV19 and TRBJ1-5; D is possibly TRBD1 (6 bases). Material: peripheral blood. The receptor comes from a woman in her sixties with acute or convalescent COVID-19. CDR3 amino acids: CASRTQGMGNQPQHF. The DNA of the CDR3 is TGTGCCAGTAGAACACAGGGTATGGGCAATCAGCCCCAGCATTTT.